Listed here are 25 T cell receptor beta chains from one sample, sequenced in a study of blood T cell repertoires in COVID-19. The method was immunoSEQ multiplex PCR; TCRdb's version includes in-frame clones alone and lacks a portion of them. The sample has fewer than 30,000 clones, around nine tenths seen once; the top ten hold roughly 7.4%. Sequencing was carried out using peripheral blood. The receptors here all came from a human donor in a cohort sampled during active COVID-19.

V gene TRBV28 combines with J gene TRBJ1-3; no clear D gene. Trimming stripped 6 bases from V and 0 bases from J, with 12 bases between. The V gene's germline CDR1 is MDHEN and CDR2 SYDVKM. This CDR3 is 15 amino acids long. Written as DNA, the CDR3 is TGTGCCAGCAGCTCCGACACGTTCTCTGGAAACACCATATATTTT. The encoded protein is CASSSDTFSGNTIYF.

The chain is built from TRBV30 and TRBJ2-2; TRBD2 aligns across 7 bases. The J segment lost 0 bases and the V segment lost 4 bases, leaving 2 bases of the junction unmatched. CDR1 and CDR2 from the germline V gene are GTSNPN and SVGIG (reference sequence). The CDR3 consists of 14 residues. The CDR3: CAWTAGTNTGELFF. The CDR3 DNA reads TGTGCCTGGACAGCGGGGACGAACACCGGGGAGCTGTTTTTT.

This clone was recorded only once. The chain links TRBV5-1 to TRBJ2-5; 7 nucleotides align to TRBD1. V shed 4 bases and J 3 bases; nucleotides not matched to a gene: 6. CDR3 length equals 14 residues. From germline, CDR1 is SGHRS and CDR2 YFSETQ. The CDR3 DNA reads TGCGCCAGCAGCGAGGGACAGCCGAAAGAGACCCAGTACTTC. Protein product: CASSEGQPKETQYF.

This clone was detected once. The V and J genes are TRBV11-3 and TRBJ2-7, with a weak D call TRBD2 (5 bases). V lost 5 bases, J lost 1 base, and 9 bases lay in between. The V gene's germline CDR1 is SGHNT and CDR2 YENEEA. CDR3 length: 13 residues. The CDR3 DNA is TGTGCCAGCAGCCTGGAGGCTTCCTACGAGCAGTACTTC. It codes for CASSLEASYEQYF.

The CDR3 reads CASSNGGGTDTQYF. The CDR3 region has the DNA TGTGCCAGCAGCAACGGAGGGGGCACAGATACGCAGTATTTT. This chain joins TRBV7-2 and TRBJ2-3; possible D gene TRBD2, 6 bases. Looked up from germline, CDR1 is SGHTA and CDR2 is FQGNSA. The CDR3 runs to 14 residues. Trimming cost V 5 bases and J 1 base, with 10 bases left between them.

This chain links TRBV28 with TRBJ1-5, with D perhaps matching TRBD1 (6 bases). CDR3 length: 17 amino acids. Germline CDR1 is MDHEN and CDR2 is SYDVKM. Trimming took 7 bases from V and 0 from J, leaving 19 bases between them. The CDR3 loop is CASTRPGDLYSNQPQHF. The CDR3 DNA is TGTGCCAGCACCCGACCAGGGGATTTATATAGCAATCAGCCCCAGCATTTT.

The chain uses TRBV3-1 (or the pseudogene TRBV3-2) and TRBJ1-2; D is uncertain. The CDR3 contains 16 residues. Germline CDR1 and CDR2: LGHDT and YNNKEL (reference sequence). The V end was cut by 0 bases, the J end by 0 bases, with 11 bases between. CDR3 coding DNA: TGTGCCAGCAGCCAAGAGGCGGTCCGTTCTAACTATGGCTACACCTTC. Translating it yields CASSQEAVRSNYGYTF.

The V gene is TRBV30, the J gene TRBJ2-7; D is perhaps TRBD2 (7 bases). V was clipped by 4 bases and J by 1 base, with 11 bases between them. This CDR3 is 13 amino acids long. Germline CDR1 is GTSNPN and CDR2 is SVGIG (reference sequence). The DNA of the CDR3 is TGTGCCTGGACAAGGGGGGGATCCTACGAGCAGTACTTC. This translates into CAWTRGGSYEQYF.

The rearrangement uses TRBV29-1 and TRBJ1-5, with TRBD1 as a possible D gene (6 bases). There are 13 residues in the CDR3. The V end lost 7 bases, the J end lost 6 bases, and 16 bases lay between the germline ends. Germline loops: CDR1 SQVTM, CDR2 ANQGSEA. Here the CDR3 reads CSAVQGSGQPQHF. The CDR3 region has the DNA TGCAGCGCTGTACAGGGCTCGGGTCAGCCCCAGCATTTT. Full variable domain (remainder filled in from reference TRBV29-1 and TRBJ1-5): SAVISQKPSRDICQRGTSLTIQCQVDSQVTMMFWYRQQPGQSLTLIATANQGSEATYESGFVIDKFPISRPNLTFSTLTVSNMSPEDSSIYLCSAVQGSGQPQHFGDGTRLSIL.

On this clone: At one end, the junction sequence differs from germline, possibly due to a read error. The chain is built from TRBV11-2 and TRBJ1-2; D not resolved. This CDR3 region has 15 residues. Germline-derived CDR1 and CDR2 are SGHAT and FQNNGV. The CDR3 bases are TGTGCCAGCAGCCTAGAGGCAGGATCCAACTATGGCTACACCTTC. Its translation is CASSLEAGSNYGYTF.

V is TRBV30 and J is TRBJ1-2, with D possibly being TRBD1 (6 bases). Per the germline V gene, CDR1 is GTSNPN and CDR2 is SVGIG (reference sequence). Trimming pared 1 base from V and 7 bases from J, leaving 16 bases between. The CDR3 has 14 residues. The CDR3 reads CAWSEWGRLSGYTF. For the CDR3, the DNA is TGTGCCTGGAGTGAGTGGGGGCGCTTAAGTGGCTACACCTTC.

The chain uses TRBV4-2 and TRBJ2-1, with 14 bases matching TRBD2. The CDR3 is made up of 16 amino acids. The junction had 3 bases not matched to a gene; V was cut back by 1 base and J by 7 bases. The germline V gene encodes CDR1 LGHNA and CDR2 YNFKEQ. CDR3 loop: CASSQVGTSGRNEQFF. The CDR3, as DNA: TGTGCCAGCAGCCAAGTGGGGACTAGCGGGAGAAATGAGCAGTTCTTC.

The chain uses TRBV5-1 and TRBJ2-1; 11 nucleotides align to TRBD2. This CDR3 has 17 amino acids. Per germline, CDR1 SGHRS and CDR2 YFSETQ. V shed 3 bases and J 1 base; nucleotides not matched to a gene: 6. DNA of the CDR3: TGCGCCAGCAGCTATAATAGCGGGAGGGGGTCCTACAATGAGCAGTTCTTC. It is translated as CASSYNSGRGSYNEQFF.

V and J are TRBV6-5 and TRBJ2-1; possible D gene TRBD2, 5 bases. The germline V gene has CDR1 MNHEY and CDR2 SVGAGI. CDR3 length equals 14 residues. Trimming removed 0 bases from V and 5 bases from J, with 8 bases in between. CDR3 loop: CASSYSRGNNEQFF. The CDR3 bases are TGTGCCAGCAGTTACTCCCGGGGTAACAATGAGCAGTTCTTC.

V and J are TRBV30 and TRBJ2-7; D perhaps matches TRBD2 (6 bases). V lost 1 base and J lost 4, with 20 bases in between. Germline CDR1 is GTSNPN and CDR2 is SVGIG (reference sequence). The CDR3 length is 16 residues. The CDR3 loop reads CAWSARWEVKKYEQYF. As DNA, the CDR3 is TGTGCCTGGAGTGCTAGGTGGGAGGTTAAAAAGTACGAGCAGTACTTC. Full variable domain (outside the CDR3, taken from reference TRBV30 and TRBJ2-7): SQTIHQWPATLVQPVGSPLSLECTVEGTSNPNLYWYRQAAGRGLQLLFYSVGIGQISSEVPQNLSASRPQDRQFILSSKKLLLSDSGFYLCAWSARWEVKKYEQYFGPGTRLTVT.

This chain links TRBV4-1 with TRBJ2-2; TRBD2 agrees at 10 bases. This CDR3 comprises 17 residues. Germline trimming cut 0 bases from V and 4 bases from J; bases unmatched to any gene: 5. CDR1 and CDR2 from the germline V gene are MGHRA and YSYEKL. The CDR3 DNA follows: TGCGCCAGCAGCCAAGATCAGGCTAGCGGGGGCACCGGGGAGCTGTTTTTT. Translating gives CASSQDQASGGTGELFF.

J is TRBJ2-1 and V is TRBV2; 7 positions agree with TRBD1. CDR3 length: 12 residues. The germline CDR1 and CDR2 sequences are SNHLY and FYNNEI. Trimming at V came to 8 bases and at J to 6 bases, leaving 4 bases not matched to a gene. The CDR3 loop reads CASGGQSNEQFF. In DNA form, the CDR3 reads TGTGCCAGCGGGGGACAGAGCAATGAGCAGTTCTTC.

The V gene is TRBV27, the J gene TRBJ2-1; 7 bases are shared with TRBD2. The germline V gene has CDR1 MNHEY and CDR2 SMNVEV (reference sequence). The CDR3 has 14 amino acids. J lost 5 bases, V lost 5 bases, and 6 bases had no gene match. The CDR3 is CASSGLAVHNEQFF. CDR3 in DNA: TGTGCCAGCAGTGGCCTAGCGGTCCACAATGAGCAGTTCTTC.

The V and J genes are TRBV9 and TRBJ1-3; the D gene is possibly TRBD1 (6 bases). This CDR3 comprises 17 residues. V was shortened by 2 bases and J by 1 base, with 16 bases between the two germline ends. CDR1 is SGDLS and CDR2 is YYNGEE in the germline V gene. The CDR3 DNA is TGTGCCAGCAGCGTGGGGTCAGGGGAACATTCTGGAAACACCATATATTTT. It translates to CASSVGSGEHSGNTIYF.

This rearrangement joins TRBV19 to TRBJ2-6, with D maybe TRBD2 (5 bases). Trimming removed 1 base at V and 0 bases at J, with 16 bases between. This CDR3 is built from 19 residues. Germline-derived CDR1 and CDR2 are LNHDA and SQIVND (reference sequence). CDR3 in DNA: TGTGCCAGTAGTATAGTCGGGCGGCGGGCGACCTCTGGGGCCAACGTCCTGACTTTC. Amino acid sequence: CASSIVGRRATSGANVLTF.

This chain joins TRBV9 and TRBJ2-1; 10 bases match TRBD2. V was clipped by 4 bases and J by 0 bases; unmatched bases: 4. Germline CDR1 is SGDLS and CDR2 is YYNGEE. The CDR3 spans 16 residues. CDR3 residues: CASSTSSGSSYNEQFF. The CDR3 DNA follows: TGTGCCAGCAGCACCTCTAGCGGGAGCTCCTACAATGAGCAGTTCTTC.

This chain uses TRBV28 with TRBJ1-2; the D gene is possibly TRBD1 (5 bases). The germline gives CDR1 MDHEN, CDR2 SYDVKM. CDR3 length equals 13 residues. Trimming took off 8 bases at V and 8 bases at J, with 18 bases between the two ends. The CDR3 DNA reads TGTGCCAGCGGGCGACGGGAGAAGGGGGGCTACACCTTC. Protein: CASGRREKGGYTF.

The chain joins TRBV28 to TRBJ2-1, with 10 bases lining up with TRBD1. The V and J ends lost 5 bases and 7 bases, in that order; junction bases with no gene match: 8. The CDR3 runs to 15 residues. Per germline, CDR1 MDHEN and CDR2 SYDVKM. CDR3 bases: TGTGCCAGCAGTAAACCCGGGACAGGGGTAAATGAGCAGTTCTTC. Its translation is CASSKPGTGVNEQFF.

The genes are TRBV3-1 (or the pseudogene TRBV3-2) and TRBJ2-7, with D unclear. Germline V gene lookup returns CDR1 LGHDT and CDR2 YNNKEL (reference sequence). Trimming removed 0 bases at V and 2 bases at J, with 8 bases between. The CDR3 contains 14 residues. CDR3 sequence reads: CASSQEGRTYEQYF. CDR3 coding DNA: TGTGCCAGCAGCCAAGAGGGCAGGACCTACGAGCAGTACTTC.

The chain combines TRBV7-2 with TRBJ2-1, with 10 bases that match TRBD2. V was pared by 2 bases and J by 6 bases, with 16 bases of the junction left unmatched. CDR1 and CDR2 from the germline V gene are SGHTA and FQGNSA. There are 19 residues in the CDR3. In DNA form, the CDR3 reads TGTGCCAGCAGCTTAAACCCTCCCCGTTTTAGCGGGAGGAGCAATGAGCAGTTCTTC. As protein: CASSLNPPRFSGRSNEQFF.